The 32 T cell receptor beta chains reported below all come from one sample, sequenced in a study of T cell responses to AZD1222 COVID-19 vaccine. Only in-frame clones appear in the TCRdb table, and some are missing; sequencing was by immunoSEQ multiplex PCR. The sample yields roughly 130,000 clones, 88% seen once. The sequenced sample was peripheral blood, obtained on day 0 of AZD1222 vaccination. The receptors were sampled from an adult in good health.

This chain joins TRBV2 and TRBJ1-1; D not certain. V was trimmed by 5 bases and J by 1 base, leaving 11 bases between them. The CDR3 length is 14 residues. Germline loops: CDR1 SNHLY, CDR2 FYNNEI. CDR3 loop: CASSSQRANTEAFF. CDR3 bases: TGTGCCAGCAGTAGTCAGAGGGCGAACACTGAAGCTTTCTTT.

The chain has TRBV7-2 and TRBJ2-1; D unresolved. The CDR3 runs to 13 residues. With 0 bases removed from V and 6 bases from J, the gap between germline ends came to 6 bases. Germline V gives CDR1 SGHTA, CDR2 FQGNSA. CDR3: CASSLAAFNEQFF. The CDR3 DNA reads TGTGCCAGCAGCTTAGCGGCATTCAATGAGCAGTTCTTC.

This sequence joins TRBV4-2 and TRBJ1-1; D unclear. This CDR3 contains 15 residues. The V gene's germline CDR1 is LGHNA and CDR2 YNFKEQ. Trimming removed 0 bases from V and 0 bases from J, with 8 bases in between. The CDR3 here is CASSQDRGLNTEAFF. The CDR3 nucleotides read TGTGCCAGCAGCCAAGACCGCGGGCTGAACACTGAAGCTTTCTTT.

This sequence joins TRBV9 and TRBJ1-2, with 11 bases lining up with TRBD1. V gave up 2 bases and J gave up 5 bases; unmatched junction bases: 5. Germline V gives CDR1 SGDLS, CDR2 YYNGEE. The CDR3 runs to 15 residues. CDR3 in DNA: TGTGCCAGCAGCGTTGGACAGGGGGCGTCTTATGGCTACACCTTC. This sequence encodes CASSVGQGASYGYTF.

This clone came up once. The rearrangement uses TRBV5-1 and TRBJ1-1; D possibly corresponds to TRBD1 (6 bases). Trimming removed 4 bases at V and 1 base at J, with 14 bases between. Germline loops: CDR1 SGHRS, CDR2 YFSETQ. The CDR3 length is 15 residues. CDR3 nucleotides: TGCGCCAGCAGCCCGTGGGACATAACGAACACTGAAGCTTTCTTT. This translates into CASSPWDITNTEAFF.

CDR3 DNA: TGTGCCAGCAGTGACCACAGGGGGCCCCTTTTGGGCGAGCAGTACTTC. It specifies CASSDHRGPLLGEQYF. The V and J genes are TRBV6-4 and TRBJ2-7; 9 bases line up with TRBD1. This CDR3 is built from 16 residues. Trimming removed 2 bases from V and 6 bases from J; junction bases left unmatched: 11. Germline V gene lookup returns CDR1 MRHNA and CDR2 SNTAGT.

The chain uses TRBV10-2 and TRBJ2-5; D not resolved. The CDR3 consists of 13 residues. Trimming left V 3 bases short and J 1 base short, with 6 bases between. Germline V gene data show CDR1 as WSHSY and CDR2 as SAAADI. The CDR3 sequence is CASSETVQETQYF. The CDR3 DNA reads TGCGCCAGCAGTGAAACAGTCCAAGAGACCCAGTACTTC.

In this sample, this clone turned up once. The chain employs TRBV27 and TRBJ1-5; D gene uncertain. CDR3 length equals 12 residues. The germline V gene has CDR1 MNHEY and CDR2 SMNVEV (reference sequence). V was clipped by 6 bases and J by 4 bases, with 7 bases between them. CDR3 region: CASRTANQPQHF. The CDR3 nucleotides read TGTGCCAGCAGGACGGCGAATCAGCCCCAGCATTTT.

The V call is TRBV5-1, the J call TRBJ1-1; 7 bases map to TRBD1. CDR1 is SGHRS, CDR2 YFSETQ, per germline. The V gene end was trimmed by 4 bases and the J gene end by 6 bases; junction bases not matched to a gene: 12. This CDR3 contains 15 residues. The CDR3 is CASSGKQGGVSEAFF. The CDR3 coding sequence is TGCGCCAGCAGCGGCAAGCAGGGGGGAGTTTCTGAAGCTTTCTTT.

This chain links TRBV11-2 with TRBJ2-7; 12 bases align to TRBD2. Germline CDR1 SGHAT, CDR2 FQNNGV. J gave up 0 bases and V 4 bases, and 4 bases lay outside the gene matches. This CDR3 region has 16 residues. CDR3 loop: CASSSRTSGASYEQYF. The CDR3 DNA reads TGTGCCAGCAGCTCCCGGACTAGCGGGGCCTCCTACGAGCAGTACTTC. Looking up the rest from reference TRBV11-2 and TRBJ2-7 gives the full variable domain: EAGVAQSPRYKIIEKRQSVAFWCNPISGHATLYWYQQILGQGPKLLIQFQNNGVVDDSQLPKDRFSAERLKGVDSTLKIQPAKLEDSAVYLCASSSRTSGASYEQYFGPGTRLTVT.

The chain carries TRBV7-3 and TRBJ2-1, with D perhaps matching TRBD2 (7 bases). Germline loops: CDR1 SGHTA, CDR2 FQGTGA. Trimming took 1 base from V and 9 from J, leaving 16 bases between them. CDR3 length equals 15 residues. The CDR3 bases are TGTGCCAGCAGCTTAATCCGGGGGCGCGGGAGTGAGCAGTTCTTC. Translated: CASSLIRGRGSEQFF. The whole variable domain, remainder taken from reference TRBV7-3 and TRBJ2-1, is GAGVSQTPSNKVTEKGKYVELRCDPISGHTALYWYRQSLGQGPEFLIYFQGTGAADDSGLPNDRFFAVRPEGSVSTLKIQRTERGDSAVYLCASSLIRGRGSEQFFGPGTRLTVL.

This chain links TRBV5-1 with TRBJ2-3; the match to TRBD1 covers 7 bases. The germline gives CDR1 SGHRS, CDR2 YFSETQ. The V segment lost 6 bases and the J segment 6 bases; nucleotides outside the gene matches: 16. The CDR3 is 16 residues long. The CDR3 DNA sequence: TGCGCCAGCACCCACCGGCCGACAGGGAGCCCCGATACGCAGTATTTT. This gives the protein CASTHRPTGSPDTQYF. Based on the CDR3 plus reference TRBV5-1 and TRBJ2-3, the full variable domain is KAGVTQTPRYLIKTRGQQVTLSCSPISGHRSVSWYQQTPGQGLQFLFEYFSETQRNKGNFPGRFSGRQFSNSRSEMNVSTLELGDSALYLCASTHRPTGSPDTQYFGPGTRLTVL.

The gene calls are TRBV7-2 and TRBJ2-1; tentatively, D is TRBD1 (6 bases). This CDR3 region has 15 residues. Germline V gene sequence: CDR1 SGHTA, CDR2 FQGNSA. Trimming took off 5 bases at V and 12 bases at J, with 23 bases between the two ends. DNA of the CDR3: TGTGCCAGCAGCCTACAGGGAAATACCGGACACGGGCAGTTCTTC. Protein sequence: CASSLQGNTGHGQFF.

The rearrangement uses TRBV6-5 and TRBJ2-2; perhaps TRBD2 as D (6 bases). The V gene's germline CDR1 is MNHEY and CDR2 SVGAGI. V lost 2 bases and J 3 bases, leaving 13 bases between the germline ends. The length of the CDR3 is 16 residues. Written as DNA, the CDR3 is TGTGCCAGCAGTTACAGCCATAGGGAGGACACCGGGGAGCTGTTTTTT. This translates into CASSYSHREDTGELFF.

This chain links TRBV28 with TRBJ1-4; no firm D call. V was pared by 7 bases and J by 4 bases, with 19 bases between. The CDR3 loop spans 16 amino acids. Germline CDR1 reads MDHEN; CDR2 reads SYDVKM. The CDR3 DNA reads as TGTGCCAGCAACTTTTCCCCCAAGGGTGATAATGAAAAACTGTTTTTT. Translating it yields CASNFSPKGDNEKLFF.

This rearrangement joins TRBV5-4 to TRBJ2-2, with 11 bases aligning to TRBD2. This CDR3 region has 17 residues. V trimming: 4 bases; J trimming: 0 bases; junction bases outside the gene matches: 5. CDR1 and CDR2 (germline): SGHNT, YYREEE (reference sequence). The CDR3 DNA reads as TGTGCCAGCAGCCCCCGACTAGCGGGAACGAACACCGGGGAGCTGTTTTTT. This gives the protein CASSPRLAGTNTGELFF.

V and J are TRBV5-1 and TRBJ2-5; the match to TRBD2 covers 9 bases. V lost 3 bases and J lost 5; bases outside the gene matches: 14. Germline CDR1 SGHRS, CDR2 YFSETQ. The CDR3 totals 17 residues. CDR3 coding DNA: TGCGCCAGCAGCTCGGGGGAGGCGGGAGGGCCAATGGAGACCCAGTACTTC. Its protein product is CASSSGEAGGPMETQYF.

The rearrangement joins TRBV21-1 to TRBJ2-7; the DNA was not compared with TRBD2, the D call given in the table. TRBV21-1 is reported as a pseudogene. The CDR3 loop spans 15 amino acids. The CDR3 is CASSLRTSGIYEQYF. The CDR3 DNA follows: TGTGCCAGCAGCTTGAGGACTAGCGGGATCTACGAGCAGTACTTC.

This sequence joins TRBV21-1 and TRBJ1-1; the table assigns TRBD1, which was not confirmed against the DNA. TRBV21-1 is recorded as a pseudogene. CDR3 length: 22 residues. This CDR3 is CASSRPSFRDTSYPGMNTEAFF. Written as DNA, the CDR3 is TGTGCCAGCAGCAGACCCTCGTTCCGGGACACATCTTATCCGGGAATGAACACTGAAGCTTTCTTT.

CDR3 DNA sequence: TGCGCCAGCAGCTTGGGGCCGGGACTCAACGCTAACTATGGCTACACCTTC. This gives the protein CASSLGPGLNANYGYTF. The chain is built from TRBV5-1 and TRBJ1-2, with a possible D match to TRBD1 (5 bases). The CDR3 sequence is 17 residues long. Germline values: CDR1 SGHRS, CDR2 YFSETQ. Trimming removed 0 bases from V and 0 bases from J, with 15 bases in between.

A remark on this clone: The sample carries other DNA sequences with the same CDR3. The chain links TRBV9 to TRBJ1-2; a weak D match, TRBD1 (5 bases). The CDR3 consists of 13 residues. In germline, CDR1 is SGDLS, CDR2 YYNGEE. Trimming left V 3 bases short and J 5 bases short, with 11 bases between. The CDR3 here is CASSEGTDYGYTF. As DNA, the CDR3 is TGTGCCAGCAGCGAGGGGACTGATTATGGCTACACCTTC. Supplemented by reference TRBV9 and TRBJ1-2, the full variable domain reads DSGVTQTPKHLITATGQRVTLRCSPRSGDLSVYWYQQSLDQGLQFLIQYYNGEERAKGNILERFSAQQFPDLHSELNLSSLELGDSALYFCASSEGTDYGYTFGSGTRLTVV.

The J gene is TRBJ2-1, the V gene TRBV10-3, with 9 bases that match TRBD1. The germline V gene encodes CDR1 ENHRY and CDR2 SYGVKD. The CDR3 runs to 16 residues. V gave up 10 bases and J gave up 6 bases; unmatched junction bases: 16. CDR3 region: CATQFSGTGIANEQFF. The CDR3 DNA sequence: TGTGCCACCCAATTTTCCGGGACAGGGATCGCCAATGAGCAGTTCTTC.

The chain recombines TRBV11-2 with TRBJ2-7; the match to TRBD2 covers 7 bases. V dropped 5 bases and J dropped 2; count of bases not matched to a gene: 12. The CDR3 contains 16 residues. Per germline, CDR1 SGHAT and CDR2 FQNNGV. The CDR3 DNA reads as TGTGCCAGCAGCCCCAGAGGGACTACCCTGGCCTACGAGCAGTACTTC. Translated, it gives CASSPRGTTLAYEQYF.

The gene calls are TRBV5-1 and TRBJ2-3; TRBD2 matches at 13 bases. The CDR3 is 15 amino acids. J lost 5 bases, V lost 6 bases, and 6 bases had no gene match. Germline lookup yields CDR1 SGHRS and CDR2 YFSETQ. CDR3 nucleotides: TGCGCCAGCAAGACTAGCGGGGGGCGGGGAGATACGCAGTATTTT. Translation: CASKTSGGRGDTQYF. Full variable domain (missing parts from reference TRBV5-1 and TRBJ2-3): KAGVTQTPRYLIKTRGQQVTLSCSPISGHRSVSWYQQTPGQGLQFLFEYFSETQRNKGNFPGRFSGRQFSNSRSEMNVSTLELGDSALYLCASKTSGGRGDTQYFGPGTRLTVL.

V usage is TRBV5-4 and J usage is TRBJ2-7; the D is unclear. The CDR3 sequence is 13 residues long. Germline V gives CDR1 SGHNT, CDR2 YYREEE (reference sequence). The V gene lost 1 base and the J gene lost 3 bases, with 8 bases spanning the gap. The chain's CDR3 is CASSLTGVYEQYF. The CDR3 region has the DNA TGTGCCAGCAGCTTGACTGGGGTCTACGAGCAGTACTTC.

V is TRBV6-5 and J is TRBJ2-7, with TRBD1 matching over 7 bases. The CDR3 is 14 residues long. Germline V CDR1 and CDR2: MNHEY, SVGAGI. J was trimmed by 4 bases and V by 7 bases; bases with no gene match: 10. CDR3 nucleotide sequence: TGTGCCAGCACCGAACAGGGGTGGAAGTACGAGCAGTACTTC. Encoded protein: CASTEQGWKYEQYF.

The V and J genes are TRBV2 and TRBJ1-5; D gene ambiguous. Germline CDR1 SNHLY, CDR2 FYNNEI. Trimming took off 2 bases at V and 1 base at J, with 15 bases between the two ends. The CDR3 extends over 17 amino acids. CDR3 DNA: TGTGCCAGCAGTGAACAGTCTCGAATCTCGAGCAATCAGCCCCAGCATTTT. This gives the protein CASSEQSRISSNQPQHF.

This clone appeared a few times. The chain carries TRBV5-4 and TRBJ2-1; 14 bases are shared with TRBD2. Germline loops: CDR1 SGHNT, CDR2 YYREEE (reference sequence). The V gene end was trimmed by 4 bases and the J gene end by 3 bases; junction bases not matched to a gene: 9. The CDR3 spans 18 residues. CDR3 sequence (DNA): TGTGCCAGCAGCCCCGGGACTAGCGGGGGTCGATACTACAATGAGCAGTTCTTC. Its translation: CASSPGTSGGRYYNEQFF. Filled out from reference TRBV5-4 and TRBJ2-1, the complete variable domain reads ETGVTQSPTHLIKTRGQQVTLRCSSQSGHNTVSWYQQALGQGPQFIFQYYREEENGRGNFPPRFSGLQFPNYSSELNVNALELDDSALYLCASSPGTSGGRYYNEQFFGPGTRLTVL.

This sequence joins TRBV6-5 and TRBJ2-3; 13 bases align to TRBD2. The V gene's germline CDR1 is MNHEY and CDR2 SVGAGI. This CDR3 is 16 amino acids long. V shed 1 base and J 7 bases; nucleotides not matched to a gene: 5. DNA for the CDR3: TGTGCCAGCAGTTACTTGACTAGCGGGAGGTCTCATACGCAGTATTTT. It is translated as CASSYLTSGRSHTQYF.

The V gene is TRBV7-2, the J gene TRBJ2-7, with D possibly TRBD2 on 5 matching bases. CDR1 is SGHTA, CDR2 FQGNSA, per germline. The CDR3 runs 14 residues. V lost 5 bases, J lost 4 bases, and 15 bases lay in between. CDR3 coding DNA: TGTGCCAGCAGCGGGAGAGTGGGGATGTACGAGCAGTACTTC. Translated: CASSGRVGMYEQYF.

The genes are TRBV27 and TRBJ2-3, with 8 positions matching TRBD1. The junction had 10 bases not matched to a gene; V was cut back by 0 bases and J by 2 bases. This CDR3 has 18 residues. The germline gives CDR1 MNHEY, CDR2 SMNVEV (reference sequence). CDR3 sequence: CASSLSPGQGLYTDTQYF. CDR3 coding DNA: TGTGCCAGCAGTTTATCACCCGGACAGGGTCTTTACACAGATACGCAGTATTTT.

V gene TRBV5-1 combines with J gene TRBJ1-5; D is perhaps TRBD1 (5 bases). The germline gives CDR1 SGHRS, CDR2 YFSETQ. The CDR3 extends over 15 amino acids. V shed 0 bases and J shed 2 bases, with 9 bases lying between them. The CDR3 protein is CASSLAGAGNQPQHF. The CDR3 DNA sequence: TGCGCCAGCAGCTTGGCTGGGGCGGGCAATCAGCCCCAGCATTTT.